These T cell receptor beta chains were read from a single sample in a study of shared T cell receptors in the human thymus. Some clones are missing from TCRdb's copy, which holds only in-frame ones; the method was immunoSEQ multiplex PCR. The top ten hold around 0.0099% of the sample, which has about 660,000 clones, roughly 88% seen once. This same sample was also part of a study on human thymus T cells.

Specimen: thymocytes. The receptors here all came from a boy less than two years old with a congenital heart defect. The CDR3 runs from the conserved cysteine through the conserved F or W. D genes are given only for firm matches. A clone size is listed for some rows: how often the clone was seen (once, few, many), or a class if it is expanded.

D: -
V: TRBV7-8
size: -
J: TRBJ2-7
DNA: TGTGCCAGCAGTTCTCCAGCGGCAGGCGACGACGAGCAGTACTTC
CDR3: CASSSPAAGDDEQYF

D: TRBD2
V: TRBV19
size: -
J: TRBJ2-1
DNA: TGTGCCAGTAGTATTCTAGCGGGAGGGCCCTACAATGAGCAGTTCTTC
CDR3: CASSILAGGPYNEQFF

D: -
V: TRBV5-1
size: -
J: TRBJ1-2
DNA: TGCGCCAGCAGCTTGGTAGTCAACGTTCCCTATGGCTACACCTTC
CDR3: CASSLVVNVPYGYTF

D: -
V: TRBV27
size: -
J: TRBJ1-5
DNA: TGTGCCAGTGGGGTCCGGACAGGCAATCAGCCCCAGCATTTT
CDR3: CASGVRTGNQPQHF

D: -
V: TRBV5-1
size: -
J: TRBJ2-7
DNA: TGCGCCAGCAGCTTGGGAGAAGAGCGGAGCTACGAGCAGTACTTC
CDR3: CASSLGEERSYEQYF

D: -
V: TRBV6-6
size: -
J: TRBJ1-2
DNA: TGTGCCAGCAGTTACTCTGGACTGACTGGCTACACCTTC
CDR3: CASSYSGLTGYTF

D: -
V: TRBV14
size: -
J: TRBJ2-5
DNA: TGTGCCAGCAGCCAAGCGGCAGGATCGTTGGAGACCCAGTACTTC
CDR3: CASSQAAGSLETQYF

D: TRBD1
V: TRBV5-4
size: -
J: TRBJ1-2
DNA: TGTGCCAGCAGCTCAGACAGGGTGGGCTATGGCTACACCTTC
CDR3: CASSSDRVGYGYTF

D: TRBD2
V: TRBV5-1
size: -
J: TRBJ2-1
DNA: TGCGCCAGCAGCACGACCCCGGGGACTAGCGGGAGCCTTGAGCAGTTCTTC
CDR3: CASSTTPGTSGSLEQFF

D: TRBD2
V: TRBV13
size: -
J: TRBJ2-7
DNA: TGTGCCAGCAGCGGACCGCCCCGACTAGCGGGAGGCCACGAGCAGTACTTC
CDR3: CASSGPPRLAGGHEQYF

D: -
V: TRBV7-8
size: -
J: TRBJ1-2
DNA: TGTGCCAGCGCGGCTTTGATAAATGGCTACACCTTC
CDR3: CASAALINGYTF

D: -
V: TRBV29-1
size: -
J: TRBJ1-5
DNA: TGCAGCGTTGAGTCAGGGGCAAAGCCCCAGCATTTT
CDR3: CSVESGAKPQHF

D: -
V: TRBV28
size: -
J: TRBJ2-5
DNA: TGTGCCAGCAGCTTGGGGGGTCAAGAGACCCAGTACTTC
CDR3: CASSLGGQETQYF

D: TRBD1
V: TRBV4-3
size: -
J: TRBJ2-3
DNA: TGCGCCAGCAGCTACAAAGGACAGGTTAGCACAGATACGCAGTATTTT
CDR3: CASSYKGQVSTDTQYF

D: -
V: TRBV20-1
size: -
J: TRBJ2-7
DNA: TGCAGTGCGCAGGGTAGCTACGAGCAGTACTTC
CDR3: CSAQGSYEQYF

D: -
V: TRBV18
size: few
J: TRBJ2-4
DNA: TGTGCCAGCTCACCACCCCCACAAGAAGAGGGAAACATTCAGTACTTC
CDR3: CASSPPPQEEGNIQYF

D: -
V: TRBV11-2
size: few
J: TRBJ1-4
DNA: TGTGCCAGCAGCTTAGCCTGGGACACGACAACTAATGAAAAACTGTTTTTT
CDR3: CASSLAWDTTTNEKLFF

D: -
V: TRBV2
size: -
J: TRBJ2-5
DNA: TGTGCCAGCAGGGCCCCGCGGCCGCGCGTCCGGGAGACCCAGTACTTC
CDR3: CASRAPRPRVRETQYF

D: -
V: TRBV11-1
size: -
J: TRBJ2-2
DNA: TGTGCCAGCAGCAGCCGGACAGCGGGATACACCGGGGAGCTGTTTTTT
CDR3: CASSSRTAGYTGELFF

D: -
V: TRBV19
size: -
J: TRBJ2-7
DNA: TGTGCCAGTAGTATTAGAGGAGGGCCCTACGAGCAGTACTTC
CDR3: CASSIRGGPYEQYF

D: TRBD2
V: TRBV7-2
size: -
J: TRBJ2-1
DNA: TGTGCCAGCAGCTTAGGGTTACTAGCGGGGTATAACAATGAGCAGTTCTTC
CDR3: CASSLGLLAGYNNEQFF

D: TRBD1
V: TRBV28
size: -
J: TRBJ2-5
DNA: TGTGCCAGCAGTCCCTCGGACAGGGGGCGTGGGGAGACCCAGTACTTC
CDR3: CASSPSDRGRGETQYF

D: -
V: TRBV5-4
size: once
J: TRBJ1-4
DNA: TGTGCCAGCAGCTTAGAGAGAAATGAAAAACTGTTTTTT
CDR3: CASSLERNEKLFF

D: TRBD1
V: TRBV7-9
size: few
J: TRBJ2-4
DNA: TGTGCCAGCAGCAAGGACAGGGGGCCCCGGAAAAACATTCAGTACTTC
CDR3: CASSKDRGPRKNIQYF

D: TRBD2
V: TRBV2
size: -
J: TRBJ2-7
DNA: TGTGCCAGCAGTGAAGGGGGAGGGCCTTCCTACGAGCAGTACTTC
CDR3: CASSEGGGPSYEQYF

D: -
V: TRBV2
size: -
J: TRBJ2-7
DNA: TGTGCCAGTCGACTAGACAACGAGCAGTACTTC
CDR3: CASRLDNEQYF

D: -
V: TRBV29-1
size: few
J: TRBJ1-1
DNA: TGCAGCGTTGAAGAGTGGGCAGGGATAGCTTTCTTT
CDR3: CSVEEWAGIAFF

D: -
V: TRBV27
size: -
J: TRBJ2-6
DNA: TGTGCCAGCAGTTTAATCGTATCTGGGGCCAACGTCCTGACTTTC
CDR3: CASSLIVSGANVLTF

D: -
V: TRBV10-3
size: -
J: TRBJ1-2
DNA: TGTGCCATCAATTGTCCGGGCTACACCTTC
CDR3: CAINCPGYTF

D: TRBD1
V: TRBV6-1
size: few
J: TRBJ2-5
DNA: TGTGCCAGCAGTAACGCCCGACAGGGGGAAGAGACCCAGTACTTC
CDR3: CASSNARQGEETQYF

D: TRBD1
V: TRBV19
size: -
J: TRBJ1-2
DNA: TGTGCCAGTAGTGTCCCCTTGGACAGGGGGCTACGGGGCTACACCTTC
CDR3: CASSVPLDRGLRGYTF

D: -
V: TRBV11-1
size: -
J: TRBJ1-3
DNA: TGTGCCAGCAGCTTAAGGCGGGGCACCATATATTTT
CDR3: CASSLRRGTIYF

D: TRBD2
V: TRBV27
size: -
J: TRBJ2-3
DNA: TGTGCCAGCAGTTTAACGGGAGGAACAGATACGCAGTATTTT
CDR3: CASSLTGGTDTQYF

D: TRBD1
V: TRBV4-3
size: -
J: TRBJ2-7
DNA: TGCGCCAGCAGCCAAGAATGGGACAGGGGCTACGAGCAGTACTTC
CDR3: CASSQEWDRGYEQYF

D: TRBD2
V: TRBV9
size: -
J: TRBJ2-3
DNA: TGTGCCAGCAGCACCCTAGCGGGAGAGAATAACACAGATACGCAGTATTTT
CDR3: CASSTLAGENNTDTQYF

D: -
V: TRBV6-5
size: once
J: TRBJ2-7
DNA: TGTGCCAGCAGGGCGGGACAGAACTACGAGCAGTACTTC
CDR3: CASRAGQNYEQYF

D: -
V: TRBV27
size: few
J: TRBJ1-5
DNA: TGTGCCAGCAGTTTCACCGGGGATCAGCCCCAGCATTTT
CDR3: CASSFTGDQPQHF

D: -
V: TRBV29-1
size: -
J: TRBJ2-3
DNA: TGCAGCGACAGGCAAGGGGCAGATACGCAGTATTTT
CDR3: CSDRQGADTQYF

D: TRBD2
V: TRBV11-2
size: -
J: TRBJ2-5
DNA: TGTGCCAGCAGCTTACTAGCGGGAGGACAAGAGACCCAGTACTTC
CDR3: CASSLLAGGQETQYF

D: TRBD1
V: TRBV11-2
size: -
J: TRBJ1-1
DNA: TGTGCCAGCAGGTATGGACAGGACGGTGGAGCTTTCTTT
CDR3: CASRYGQDGGAFF

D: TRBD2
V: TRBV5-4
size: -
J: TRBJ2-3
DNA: TGTGCCAGCAGCTTGAAGCGGGACACAGATACGCAGTATTTT
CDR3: CASSLKRDTDTQYF

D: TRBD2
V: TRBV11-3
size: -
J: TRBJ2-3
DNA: TGTGCCAGCAGCCCCCCCGGCGGGAGGACTTCAGATACGCAGTATTTT
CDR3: CASSPPGGRTSDTQYF

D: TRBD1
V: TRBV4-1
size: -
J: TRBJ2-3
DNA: TGCGCCAGCACCCGAGGGAATCGCCCGGGTGGGGACAGGAACACGGATACGCAGTATTTT
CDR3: CASTRGNRPGGDRNTDTQYF

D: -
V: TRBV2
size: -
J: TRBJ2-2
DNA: TGTGCCAGCACCCCTGAGGGGGTAAGCACCGGGGAGCTGTTTTTT
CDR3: CASTPEGVSTGELFF

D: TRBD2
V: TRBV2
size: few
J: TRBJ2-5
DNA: TGTGCCAGCAGTGCCAGCGGGAGGGCCCGGTTTCGGGCGCAAGAGACCCAGTACTTC
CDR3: CASSASGRARFRAQETQYF

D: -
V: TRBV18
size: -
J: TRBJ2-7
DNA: TGTGCCAGCTCAGCCCGACAGGTCTCCTACGAGCAGTACTTC
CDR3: CASSARQVSYEQYF

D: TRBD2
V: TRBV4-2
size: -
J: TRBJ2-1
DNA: TGTGCCAGCAGCCAAGATCCGGGAGGCGGGAGGGGTCATGAGCAGTTCTTC
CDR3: CASSQDPGGGRGHEQFF

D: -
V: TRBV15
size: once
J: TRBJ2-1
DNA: TGTGCCACCAGCAGAGACGGTGAGCAGTTCTTC
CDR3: CATSRDGEQFF

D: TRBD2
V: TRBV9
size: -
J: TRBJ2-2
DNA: TGTGCCAGCAGCGTAGCTACAACTAGCGGGAGGGCTAACACCGGGGAGCTGTTTTTT
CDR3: CASSVATTSGRANTGELFF

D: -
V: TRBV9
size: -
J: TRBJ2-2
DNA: TGTGCCAGCAGCGTGGGGCTTTGGACCGGGGAGCTGTTTTTT
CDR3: CASSVGLWTGELFF